This TCR beta chain derives from a study of CD4 T cells in relation to SARS-CoV-2 and coronaviruses. Trimming shortened V by 2 bases and J by 3 bases, and 14 bases separated the two germline ends. Germline lookup yields CDR1 MGHRA and CDR2 YSYEKL. This CDR3 region has 16 residues. Repertoires were generated with immunoSEQ multiplex PCR, while TCRdb's copy carries only in-frame clones and drops some. This table holds roughly 25,000 clones, 77% found once. The unexposed donors gave CD4+ T cells in about 2011-2018, prior to COVID-19. The cells were cultured for under twelve days before CD4+ T cells were isolated. This clone has just a few counts. Its antigen remains unknown.

The chain combines TRBV4-1 with TRBJ1-5, with TRBD1 as a possible D gene (6 bases). The clonotype comes from a human donor in good health. The sequenced sample was CD4+ T cells from PBMCs, cultured in vitro. The CDR3 DNA follows: TGCGCCAGCAGCCAACCCCAGACAGGCCTCAATCAGCCCCAGCATTTT. Translated, it gives CASSQPQTGLNQPQHF.